This TCR beta chain was sequenced for a study of cytotoxic CD8 clonotypes in ibrutinib-treated CLL. The CDR3 runs to 15 residues. The germline V gene encodes CDR1 MNHNY and CDR2 SVGAGI (reference sequence). The V gene lost 5 bases and the J gene lost 0 bases, with 11 bases spanning the gap. This clone was seen a few times. Its antigen is still unknown. Sequenced by immunoSEQ multiplex PCR; TCRdb stores in-frame clones only, minus some. The table records about 25,000 clones, approximately 67% of them present only once. General observations from the study: The public clonotypes identified were infrequent and showed contraction or stability on treatment. Clonality increased with ibrutinib response but returned toward baseline at progression.

This chain uses TRBV6-6 with TRBJ1-5; tentatively, D is TRBD1 (5 bases). The TCR originated in a human donor with chronic lymphocytic leukemia. The starting material was PBMCs, obtained at disease progression, from a patient treated with ibrutinib. The CDR3 sequence: CASSRDRFSNQPQHF. Here the CDR3 DNA reads TGTGCCAGCAGTAGAGACAGATTTAGCAATCAGCCCCAGCATTTT.